This T cell receptor (beta chain) originates from a study of blood T cell repertoires in COVID-19. Trimming removed 9 bases at V and 1 base at J, with 12 bases between. The CDR3 has 14 amino acids. Per germline, CDR1 MGHDK and CDR2 SYGVNS. Generated by immunoSEQ multiplex PCR, the TCRdb table keeps only in-frame clones and is missing some. The table lists some 100,000 clones, 80% to 90% of them singletons. Specimen: PBMCs or T cells enriched from blood (not recorded which). The chain carries TRBV25-1 and TRBJ1-4; D is ambiguous. This clonotype was obtained from a woman in her forties or fifties who had recovered from COVID-19. The CDR3 sequence: CASRNGGTNEKLFF. CDR3 in DNA: TGTGCCAGTCGGAACGGCGGAACTAATGAAAAACTGTTTTTT.